Listed below are T cell receptor beta chains from one sample, sequenced in a study of blood T cell repertoires in COVID-19. The repertoire was sequenced with immunoSEQ multiplex PCR; TCRdb's copy has only in-frame clones and lacks some. The sample holds 170,000 or so clones; about 87% are singletons and the top ten take approximately 12%. Source material: peripheral blood. These receptors were obtained from a woman in her seventies with COVID-19, enrolled during active disease. Both conserved end residues are part of each CDR3.

V: TRBV30; CDR3: CAWRQTGTGGYTF
V: TRBV12-3/TRBV12-4; CDR3: CASSRAYEQYF
V: TRBV7-9; CDR3: CASSLGGDQPQHF
V: TRBV6-4; CDR3: CASLQGLAGPQSSYEQYF
V: TRBV7-8; CDR3: CASSFLLGGSGRAGETQYF
V: TRBV6-2/TRBV6-3; CDR3: CASSLLGTPRPYEQYF
V: TRBV5-1; CDR3: CASSTLTGGSSTDTQYF
V: TRBV7-2; CDR3: CASSLDGTNYGEQFF
V: TRBV7-9; CDR3: CASSLGDRPEGYTF
V: TRBV19; CDR3: CASSGGSGETQYF
V: TRBV4-3; CDR3: CASSHSLAGDYGDTQYF
V: TRBV5-1; CDR3: CASSLRTGQPPLHF
V: TRBV27; CDR3: CASRKESGGGETQYF
V: TRBV14; CDR3: CASSLQESGNTIYF
V: TRBV6-4; CDR3: CASREPGSPLHF
V: TRBV19; CDR3: CASSARGQLGNQPQHF
V: TRBV30; CDR3: CAWTESGSGYEQYF
V: TRBV25-1; CDR3: CASSTDRDNSPLHF
V: TRBV3-1/TRBV3-2; CDR3: CASSQVFSSGANVLTF
V: TRBV6-2/TRBV6-3; CDR3: CASSRARTGGVYEQYF
V: TRBV2; CDR3: CASSGTGADNEKLFF
V: TRBV5-6; CDR3: CASSLGAARYGYTF
V: TRBV6-5; CDR3: CASRPGQGNYGYTF
V: TRBV6-1; CDR3: CASSVSLADFYYEQYF
V: TRBV5-1; CDR3: CASSFGQGEGYTF
V: TRBV28; CDR3: CASSVLGQGDTTYEQYF
V: TRBV9; CDR3: CASSVGGRSYEQYF
V: TRBV11-2; CDR3: CASSFSEAFF
V: TRBV30; CDR3: CAWSPGQGESPLHF
V: TRBV5-1; CDR3: CASSSLTGGNEKLFF
V: TRBV7-3; CDR3: CASSSGLAGHNEQFF
V: TRBV5-1; CDR3: CASSLAGGSSGANVLTF
V: TRBV7-3; CDR3: CASSLSGVPDTQYF
V: TRBV6-5; CDR3: CASSRSGRAYEQYF
V: TRBV29-1; CDR3: CSVEAGGRGYEQFF
V: TRBV30; CDR3: CAWSVPGQKQYF
V: TRBV29-1; CDR3: CSAQEEGEAFF
V: TRBV19; CDR3: CASSSLEGARRSNQPQHF
V: TRBV27; CDR3: CASSLTSGSYEQYF
V: TRBV5-1; CDR3: CASSPLLRGNMNTEAFF
V: TRBV5-1; CDR3: CASSPGQVGNTIYF
V: TRBV5-4; CDR3: CASSLDRVEEKLFF
V: TRBV28; CDR3: CASSPLLPTGEQYF
V: TRBV5-1; CDR3: CASSHSFDSMNTEAFF
V: TRBV5-4; CDR3: CASSFTGTGNTIYF
V: TRBV7-2; CDR3: CASSPRGLDGYTF
V: TRBV24-1; CDR3: CATHWGDQYF
V: TRBV27; CDR3: CASRVSGNTGELFF
V: TRBV18; CDR3: CASSFAIPGQGDEQYF
V: TRBV19; CDR3: CASSALGAGYGYTF
V: TRBV7-2; CDR3: CASSFLAGSTGELFF
V: TRBV7-2; CDR3: CASSLSTPGTGLGYTF
V: TRBV2; CDR3: CASSETLTGELFF
V: TRBV7-3; CDR3: CASSLTSGSTETQYF
V: TRBV7-2; CDR3: CASSLQDYNSPLHF